The 28 T cell receptor beta chains below come from one sample, sequenced in a study of beta chain features in type 1 diabetes listed by TCRdb under 2018. The library was obtained by the immunoSEQ multiplex PCR assay. The entire amount of isolated RNA was reverse transcribed using the High Capacity cDNA Reverse Transcription Kit, so the sequenced TCRB transcripts were expressed ones. Not all clones reach the TCRdb copy of this immuneACCESS table, which keeps in-frame sequences only. Checked studies attribute under half of the gap to unresolved V genes and leave the rest unexplained. This sample comprises under 450,000 clones, approximately 15% of them detected only once. The ten largest account for 0.035% to 0.045% of the sample. The sample comprised naive CD4+ T cells from blood. The sample's cell subset or site label, decoded: true naive CD4+ T cells. These receptors were obtained from a man aged 30 to 45 in good health.

The chain combines TRBV7-9 with TRBJ2-7; 7 nucleotides align to TRBD1. Germline CDR1 reads SEHNR; CDR2 reads FQNEAQ (reference sequence). The CDR3 sequence is 13 residues long. V shed 5 bases, J shed 2 bases, and the junction held 3 bases outside the gene matches. DNA of the CDR3: TGTGCCAGCAGCGTTACAGGGGCCTACGAGCAGTACGTC. Amino acid sequence: CASSVTGAYEQYV.

V gene TRBV6-5 combines with J gene TRBJ1-2; 8 bases are shared with TRBD1. V lost 5 bases, J lost 5 bases, and 10 bases stayed unmatched. The CDR3 length is 15 residues. CDR1 and CDR2 (germline): MNHEY, SVGAGI. CDR3 residues: CASSTGQGVAYGYTF. The CDR3, as DNA: TGTGCCAGCAGTACCGGACAGGGAGTAGCTTATGGCTACACCTTC.

There are a few counts of this clone. The gene calls are TRBV18 and TRBJ1-2, with D tentatively TRBD1 (5 bases). CDR3 length: 14 amino acids. The V gene lost 6 bases and the J gene lost 1 base, with 12 bases spanning the gap. Germline CDR1 and CDR2: KGHSH and LQKENI. The CDR3 sequence: CASSEQDLNYGYTF. In DNA form, the CDR3 reads TGTGCCAGCTCGGAACAGGACCTTAACTATGGCTACACCTTC.

In this sample, this clone turned up once. This chain links TRBV11-2 with TRBJ1-1; maybe TRBD1 (5 bases). V was pared by 2 bases and J by 3 bases, with 10 bases between. The CDR3 totals 14 residues. Germline V lookup: CDR1 SGHAT, CDR2 FQNNGV. The CDR3 sequence is CASSLKGRDTEAFF. The CDR3 DNA reads as TGTGCCAGCAGCTTAAAGGGGCGCGACACTGAAGCTTTCTTT.

The chain joins TRBV2 to TRBJ2-3; TRBD2 agrees at 9 bases. After removal of 5 bases from V and 2 bases from J, the junction contained 11 bases not matched to a gene. The CDR3 has 17 amino acids. Germline V gene lookup returns CDR1 SNHLY and CDR2 FYNNEI. The CDR3 protein is CASSPLRTSEYTDTQYF. As DNA, the CDR3 is TGTGCCAGCAGTCCACTTCGGACTAGCGAATACACAGATACGCAGTATTTT.

This clone was observed a few times. V and J are TRBV7-2 and TRBJ2-3; 9 bases match TRBD2. The CDR3 consists of 15 residues. After removal of 5 bases from V and 6 bases from J, the junction contained 9 bases not matched to a gene. Germline loops: CDR1 SGHTA, CDR2 FQGNSA. CDR3 amino acids: CASSVSGRIGDTQYF. For the CDR3, the DNA is TGTGCCAGCAGCGTTAGCGGGAGAATAGGGGATACGCAGTATTTT. Based on the CDR3 plus reference TRBV7-2 and TRBJ2-3, the full variable domain is GAGVSQSPSNKVTEKGKDVELRCDPISGHTALYWYRQSLGQGLEFLIYFQGNSAPDKSGLPSDRFSAERTGGSVSTLTIQRTQQEDSAVYLCASSVSGRIGDTQYFGPGTRLTVL.

The chain combines TRBV9 with TRBJ1-5; D gene ambiguous. The CDR3 spans 14 residues. Germline CDR1 is SGDLS and CDR2 is YYNGEE. V lost 5 bases to trimming and J lost 9 bases, with 18 bases between them. The CDR3 sequence: CASSDTPLYGPQHF. CDR3 sequence (DNA): TGTGCCAGCAGTGATACACCCTTATATGGGCCCCAGCATTTT.

The chain joins TRBV11-2 to TRBJ1-1; 7 bases map to TRBD1. The CDR3 is made up of 13 amino acids. Trimming at V came to 3 bases and at J to 5 bases, leaving 3 bases not matched to a gene. The germline V gene has CDR1 SGHAT and CDR2 FQNNGV. CDR3 nucleotide sequence: TGTGCCAGCAGCTTTTCGGACAGGACTGAAGCTTTCTTT. Protein: CASSFSDRTEAFF. Variable domain in full (rest from reference TRBV11-2 and TRBJ1-1): EAGVAQSPRYKIIEKRQSVAFWCNPISGHATLYWYQQILGQGPKLLIQFQNNGVVDDSQLPKDRFSAERLKGVDSTLKIQPAKLEDSAVYLCASSFSDRTEAFFGQGTRLTVV.

This chain links TRBV6-5 with TRBJ2-7, with a possible D match to TRBD1 (6 bases). Between the trimmed V and J ends, which lost 5 bases and 2 bases, there was a span of 13 bases. CDR3 length: 14 residues. Germline CDR1 reads MNHEY; CDR2 reads SVGAGI. The CDR3 DNA sequence: TGTGCCAGCAGTCCACCGGGACAACCCTACGAGCAGTACTTC. Encoded protein: CASSPPGQPYEQYF.

The V call is TRBV7-2, the J call TRBJ1-5; no definite D call. The CDR3 extends over 14 amino acids. Trimming cost V 5 bases and J 2 bases, with 10 bases left between them. In germline, CDR1 is SGHTA, CDR2 FQGNSA. CDR3 DNA sequence: TGTGCCAGCAGCAGAGGGTTTCGCAATCAGCCCCAGCATTTT. It yields the protein CASSRGFRNQPQHF.

The chain has TRBV7-2 and TRBJ2-3; D gene uncertain. The length of the CDR3 is 15 residues. Between the trimmed V and J ends, which lost 1 base and 0 bases, there was a span of 8 bases. Germline V lookup: CDR1 SGHTA, CDR2 FQGNSA. The CDR3 DNA follows: TGTGCCAGCAGCTTAGAGGCGGTGAGCACAGATACGCAGTATTTT. Amino acids: CASSLEAVSTDTQYF.

The gene calls are TRBV18 and TRBJ2-2; D not resolved. Germline-derived CDR1 and CDR2 are KGHSH and LQKENI. The CDR3 extends over 14 amino acids. V was trimmed by 0 bases and J by 5 bases, leaving 7 bases between them. The CDR3 loop reads CASSPPAGTGELFF. CDR3 coding DNA: TGTGCCAGCTCACCACCGGCAGGTACCGGGGAGCTGTTTTTT.

The rearrangement links TRBV7-9 to TRBJ2-7; D is undetermined. Trimming cost V 5 bases and J 10 bases, with 15 bases left between them. CDR1 is SEHNR and CDR2 is FQNEAQ in the germline V gene (reference sequence). The CDR3 length is 12 residues. The CDR3 region has the DNA TGTGCCAGCAGCCAAGGAGACGGTCGTCAGTACTTC. Its protein is CASSQGDGRQYF. The whole variable domain, filled in from reference TRBV7-9 and TRBJ2-7, reads DTGVSQNPRHKITKRGQNVTFRCDPISEHNRLYWYRQTLGQGPEFLTYFQNEAQLEKSRLLSDRFSAERPKGSFSTLEIQRTEQGDSAMYLCASSQGDGRQYFGPGTRLTVT.

This clone was counted only a few times. CDR3 coding DNA: TGTGCCACCAGCAGTAGCCCAGGGGGCTTCGGGGAGCTGTTTTTT. This encodes CATSSSPGGFGELFF. V is TRBV15 and J is TRBJ2-2, with 8 nucleotides matching TRBD1. The CDR3 consists of 15 residues. The ends lost 3 bases at V and 7 bases at J; junction bases unmatched: 7. Germline CDR1 LNHNV, CDR2 YYDKDF (reference sequence).

This clone was observed a handful of times. The gene calls are TRBV30 and TRBJ2-7; D perhaps matches TRBD1 (6 bases). The CDR3 extends over 13 amino acids. The V gene lost 0 bases and the J gene lost 6 bases, with 12 bases spanning the gap. Per the germline V gene, CDR1 is GTSNPN and CDR2 is SVGIG (reference sequence). CDR3 sequence: CAWSVRRTVEQYV. CDR3 sequence (DNA): TGTGCCTGGAGTGTACGTCGGACAGTCGAGCAGTACGTC.

The chain is built from TRBV4-3 and TRBJ1-1; no clear D gene. Germline CDR1 and CDR2: LGHNA and YSLEER. The CDR3 has 13 residues. V lost 6 bases and J lost 1, with 9 bases in between. DNA of the CDR3: TGCGCCAGCAGTTACACAGCGAACACTGAAGCTTTCTTT. This sequence encodes CASSYTANTEAFF.

The chain has TRBV9 and TRBJ2-7; 10 bases map to TRBD1. Germline V gene data show CDR1 as SGDLS and CDR2 as YYNGEE. This CDR3 has 15 amino acids. J lost 5 bases, V lost 0 bases, and 5 bases had no gene match. The CDR3 protein is CASSVVGQGFHEQYF. The CDR3 region has the DNA TGTGCCAGCAGCGTAGTGGGACAGGGGTTCCACGAGCAGTACTTC.

As for this clone: Within the sample, other DNA sequences also encode this same CDR3. This chain uses TRBV20-1 with TRBJ2-5; D is undetermined. The V gene lost 1 base and the J gene lost 5 bases, with 5 bases spanning the gap. This CDR3 has 11 amino acids. Germline-derived CDR1 and CDR2 are DFQATT and SNEGSKA (reference sequence). The CDR3 sequence is CSARGRETQYF. The CDR3 nucleotides read TGCAGTGCTAGAGGGCGGGAGACCCAGTACTTC.

The chain recombines TRBV9 with TRBJ2-5; 7 nucleotides align to TRBD2. This CDR3 is 15 amino acids long. CDR1 is SGDLS and CDR2 is YYNGEE in the germline V gene. V lost 2 bases and J lost 3; bases outside the gene matches: 7. CDR3: CASSVGGSRKETQYF. The CDR3 DNA reads TGTGCCAGCAGCGTTGGCGGGAGTCGGAAAGAGACCCAGTACTTC.

The CDR3 nucleotides are TGTGCCAGCAGCTTTGGGAGCTCCTACAATGAGCAGTTCTTC. Amino acid sequence: CASSFGSSYNEQFF. The rearrangement uses TRBV7-2 and TRBJ2-1; D is perhaps TRBD2 (5 bases). The ends were cut back, 3 bases at V and 0 bases at J, with 6 bases in the middle. The CDR3 consists of 14 residues. Germline V gene lookup returns CDR1 SGHTA and CDR2 FQGNSA.

Remarks on this clone: Other DNA sequences from this sample encode an identical CDR3 as well. The chain carries TRBV9 and TRBJ2-3; D might be TRBD2 (6 bases). The CDR3 is 14 amino acids. Trimming pared 0 bases from V and 3 bases from J, leaving 8 bases between. CDR1 is SGDLS and CDR2 is YYNGEE in the germline V gene. The CDR3 is CASSVAGRTDTQYF. CDR3 DNA sequence: TGTGCCAGCAGCGTAGCTGGGAGGACAGATACGCAGTATTTT. Full variable domain (outside the CDR3, taken from reference TRBV9 and TRBJ2-3): DSGVTQTPKHLITATGQRVTLRCSPRSGDLSVYWYQQSLDQGLQFLIQYYNGEERAKGNILERFSAQQFPDLHSELNLSSLELGDSALYFCASSVAGRTDTQYFGPGTRLTVL.

The table lists this clone with a few counts. The J gene is TRBJ1-2, the V gene TRBV9, with D possibly being TRBD1 (5 bases). Germline lookup yields CDR1 SGDLS and CDR2 YYNGEE. The CDR3 consists of 14 residues. The V end lost 0 bases, the J end lost 3 bases, and 9 bases lay between the germline ends. The CDR3 loop reads CASSVDVGHYGYTF. The CDR3 region has the DNA TGTGCCAGCAGCGTAGATGTGGGGCACTATGGCTACACCTTC.

The chain is built from TRBV7-8 and TRBJ1-2; 8 bases are a match to TRBD1. Germline CDR1 SGHVS, CDR2 FQNEAQ. The V segment lost 3 bases and the J segment 4 bases; nucleotides outside the gene matches: 4. CDR3 size: 14 residues. CDR3 nucleotide sequence: TGTGCCAGCAGCTTTACAGGACAGGGCTATGGCTACACCTTC. Protein product: CASSFTGQGYGYTF.

The chain links TRBV7-3 to TRBJ2-3, with TRBD2 matching over 7 bases. The trim removed 5 bases at V and 1 base at J, leaving 15 bases unmatched. Germline V gene sequence: CDR1 SGHTA, CDR2 FQGTGA. This CDR3 has 18 residues. The CDR3, as DNA: TGTGCCAGCAGCCCCCAAGCCCGCGGGAGTTGGGGCACAGATACGCAGTATTTT. It yields the protein CASSPQARGSWGTDTQYF.

The chain has TRBV10-3 and TRBJ2-5; no clear D gene. The V end lost 2 bases, the J end lost 10 bases, and 8 bases lay between the germline ends. CDR3 length equals 11 residues. Germline CDR1 ENHRY, CDR2 SYGVKD. CDR3 sequence reads: CAISEGDDQYF. The CDR3, as DNA: TGTGCCATCAGTGAGGGTGATGACCAGTACTTC.

This clone was counted a few times. V usage is TRBV7-2 and J usage is TRBJ2-1; no definite D call. Germline V gives CDR1 SGHTA, CDR2 FQGNSA. Trimming pared 3 bases from V and 3 bases from J, leaving 15 bases between. This CDR3 spans 16 amino acids. CDR3 in DNA: TGTGCCAGCAGCTTGGGCCCCAGAGCTATCTACAATGAGCAGTTCTTC. Residues: CASSLGPRAIYNEQFF.

V gene TRBV6-5 combines with J gene TRBJ2-7; possible D gene TRBD2, 5 bases. The germline V gene encodes CDR1 MNHEY and CDR2 SVGAGI. Trimming pared 0 bases from V and 6 bases from J, leaving 15 bases between. This CDR3 has 15 amino acids. CDR3 loop: CASSYSRVPGSEQYF. CDR3 nucleotide sequence: TGTGCCAGCAGTTACTCGAGGGTACCGGGAAGCGAGCAGTACTTC.

V and J are TRBV9 and TRBJ1-2; no firm D call. The V end lost 0 bases, the J end lost 6 bases, and 9 bases lay between the germline ends. The CDR3 has 13 residues. Germline-derived CDR1 and CDR2 are SGDLS and YYNGEE. The CDR3 here is CASSVAGGDGYTF. For the CDR3, the DNA is TGTGCCAGCAGCGTAGCTGGCGGGGATGGCTACACCTTC.